Shown below are 4 T cell receptor beta chains from a single sample sequenced in a study of radiation and T cells in renal cell carcinoma. Assay used: immunoSEQ multiplex PCR; TCRdb lists only in-frame clones, some missing. Here the sample spans about 160,000 clones, about nine tenths being singletons. Time point of the sample: baseline pretreatment blood. Treatment indicated: 15 Gy SBRT to primary tumor, nephrectomy 4 weeks later. Sequencing used blood, obtained from a patient whose treatment included radiotherapy and nephrectomy. The source is a woman between 65 and 79 years old with renal cell carcinoma.

The chain carries TRBV19 and TRBJ2-2; D unresolved. This CDR3 comprises 13 residues. The V gene lost 10 bases and the J gene lost 7 bases, with 16 bases spanning the gap. Germline assignment: CDR1 LNHDA and CDR2 SQIVND (reference sequence). In nucleotides, the CDR3 is TGTGCCACCAGTGAGAGGCGCGGCGGGGAGCTGTTTTTT. Translating it yields CATSERRGGELFF.

This clone was observed a few times. The V call is TRBV19, the J call TRBJ1-1; perhaps TRBD1 as D (5 bases). CDR3 length: 14 amino acids. CDR1 is LNHDA and CDR2 is SQIVND in the germline V gene (reference sequence). V was cut by 6 bases and J by 2 bases, with 13 bases left in between. CDR3 protein: CASSSLQANTEAFF. CDR3 DNA sequence: TGTGCCAGTAGCAGTCTACAGGCTAACACTGAAGCTTTCTTT.

J is TRBJ2-7 and V is TRBV7-2, with 8 bases aligning to TRBD2. CDR3 length equals 13 residues. The junction had 7 bases not matched to a gene; V was cut back by 5 bases and J by 7 bases. Per germline, CDR1 SGHTA and CDR2 FQGNSA. CDR3 region: CASSRGVAGEQYF. The CDR3 bases are TGTGCCAGCAGCCGTGGGGTAGCGGGGGAGCAGTACTTC.

The chain couples TRBV7-2 to TRBJ2-7; D might be TRBD1 or TRBD2, each matching 6 bases. Trimming pared 5 bases from V and 4 bases from J, leaving 27 bases between. This CDR3 is built from 18 residues. Germline lookup yields CDR1 SGHTA and CDR2 FQGNSA. In nucleotides, the CDR3 is TGTGCCAGCAGCCAATTGGGGCCGGGGGCGCCGGTTCCTTACGAGCAGTACTTC. This encodes CASSQLGPGAPVPYEQYF. The entire variable domain, with the rest obtained from reference TRBV7-2 and TRBJ2-7, is as follows: GAGVSQSPSNKVTEKGKDVELRCDPISGHTALYWYRQSLGQGLEFLIYFQGNSAPDKSGLPSDRFSAERTGGSVSTLTIQRTQQEDSAVYLCASSQLGPGAPVPYEQYFGPGTRLTVT.